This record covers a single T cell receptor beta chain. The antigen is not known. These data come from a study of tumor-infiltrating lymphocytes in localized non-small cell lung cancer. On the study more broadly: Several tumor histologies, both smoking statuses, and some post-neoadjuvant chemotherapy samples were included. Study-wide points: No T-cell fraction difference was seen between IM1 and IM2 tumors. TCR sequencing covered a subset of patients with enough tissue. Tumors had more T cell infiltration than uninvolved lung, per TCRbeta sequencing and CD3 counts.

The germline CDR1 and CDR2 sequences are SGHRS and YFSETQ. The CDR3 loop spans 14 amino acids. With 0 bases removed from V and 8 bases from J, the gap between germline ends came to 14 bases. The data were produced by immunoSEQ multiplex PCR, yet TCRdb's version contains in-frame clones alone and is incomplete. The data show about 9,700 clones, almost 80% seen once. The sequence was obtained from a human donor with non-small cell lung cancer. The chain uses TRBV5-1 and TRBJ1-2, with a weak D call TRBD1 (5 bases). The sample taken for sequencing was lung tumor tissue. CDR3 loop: CASSLGLRDVGYTF. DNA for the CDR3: TGCGCCAGCAGCTTGGGACTCCGGGACGTCGGCTACACCTTC.